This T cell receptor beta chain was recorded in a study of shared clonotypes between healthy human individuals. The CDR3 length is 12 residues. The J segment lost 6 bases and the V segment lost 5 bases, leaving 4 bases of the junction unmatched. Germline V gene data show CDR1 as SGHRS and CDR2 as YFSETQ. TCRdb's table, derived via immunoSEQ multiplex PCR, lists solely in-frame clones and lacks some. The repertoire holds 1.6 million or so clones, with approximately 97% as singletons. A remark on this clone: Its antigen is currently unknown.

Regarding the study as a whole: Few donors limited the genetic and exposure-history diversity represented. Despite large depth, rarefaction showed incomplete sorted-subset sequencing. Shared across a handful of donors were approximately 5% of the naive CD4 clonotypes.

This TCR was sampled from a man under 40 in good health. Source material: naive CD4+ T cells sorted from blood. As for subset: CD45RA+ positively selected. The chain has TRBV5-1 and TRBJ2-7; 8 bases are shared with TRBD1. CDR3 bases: TGCGCCAGCAGATACGACAGGGGCGAGCAGTACTTC. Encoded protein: CASRYDRGEQYF.